The present T cell receptor beta chain was sequenced within a study of blood T cell repertoires in COVID-19. Study-level information: The samples span acute and convalescent COVID-19 from the United States, Italy and Spain. Sample material is recorded as cDNA or gDNA derived from T cells, B-cell-depleted T cells, or PBMCs.

The germline V gene encodes CDR1 SNHLY and CDR2 FYNNEI. Trimming took off 4 bases at V and 6 bases at J, with 14 bases between the two ends. The CDR3 covers 14 residues. How the authors handled the data: Estimation of nucleated cell counts was performed using reference gene primer amplification. The table came from immunoSEQ multiplex PCR; TCRdb's copy has only in-frame clones and leaves some out. V, J and clone size derive from that table, while D and trimming were established from the DNA sequence. The sample lists about 120,000 clones; approximately 87% were seen once. The sequencing sample was made of peripheral blood. The clonotype comes from a young man with acute or convalescent COVID-19. This chain joins TRBV2 and TRBJ2-3; D perhaps matches TRBD1 (6 bases). DNA for the CDR3: TGTGCCAGCAGTGCGGGACCCACAGGGGATACGCAGTATTTT. Its protein is CASSAGPTGDTQYF. Full variable domain (outside the CDR3, taken from reference TRBV2 and TRBJ2-3): EPEVTQTPSHQVTQMGQEVILRCVPISNHLYFYWYRQILGQKVEFLVSFYNNEISEKSEIFDDQFSVERPDGSNFTLKIRSTKLEDSAMYFCASSAGPTGDTQYFGPGTRLTVL.